Below, 5 T cell receptor beta chains from the same sample are listed, as sequenced in a study of T-cell reconstitution after alpha-beta-depleted transplantation in children. A TCRbeta library incorporating unique molecular identifiers was prepared. TCRdb reprocessed the PCR reads via MiXCR and lists one record per CDR3 protein. The sample has approximately 500,000 distinct CDR3 sequences, more than 9% seen once. The material sequenced was PBMCs, taken before TCRalphabeta/CD19-depleted stem cell transplant. Receptors were obtained from a child aged 2 to 15 with inherited bone marrow failure, due to receive a stem cell transplant.

There are many counts of this clonotype. V gene TRBV7-2 combines with J gene TRBJ2-3, with TRBD2 matching over 12 bases. The V gene's germline CDR1 is SGHTA and CDR2 FQGNSA. The CDR3 loop spans 17 amino acids. J was trimmed by 3 bases and V by 4 bases; bases with no gene match: 8. CDR3 coding DNA: TGTGCCAGCAGCTCGACTAGCGGGAGCCGGGGGACAGATACGCAGTATTTT. Translating gives CASSSTSGSRGTDTQYF.

The gene calls are TRBV10-3 and TRBJ2-7; 9 nucleotides align to TRBD2. This CDR3 is 14 amino acids long. Per germline, CDR1 ENHRY and CDR2 SYGVKD. Trimming cost V 4 bases and J 3 bases; bases outside gene matches: 4. For the CDR3, the DNA is TGTGCCATCAGTGCTAGCGGGGCGTACTACGAGCAGTACTTC. This translates into CAISASGAYYEQYF.

Notes on this clonotype: A much larger clone differs from this one at a single base, so this may be a read error. The rearrangement links TRBV7-2 to TRBJ1-4; tentatively, D is TRBD1 (6 bases). The CDR3 sequence is 14 residues long. Germline CDR1 and CDR2: SGHTA and FQGNSA. Trimming removed 3 bases at V and 8 bases at J, with 13 bases between. For the CDR3, the DNA is TGTGCCAGCAGCTTCCACAGGGTTTCCGAAAAACTGTTTTTT. Translating gives CASSFHRVSEKLFF.

Ten or more counts support this clonotype. The rearrangement links TRBV6-4 to TRBJ2-1, with D unresolved. The CDR3 has 14 amino acids. Germline values: CDR1 MRHNA, CDR2 SNTAGT. Deletions cut 6 bases from V and 4 bases from J, with 13 bases between. The DNA of the CDR3 is TGTGCCAGCAGCGCTTCACTGGGGTACAATGAGCAGTTCTTC. Protein product: CASSASLGYNEQFF.

In its sample, this clonotype was seen a few times. The J gene is TRBJ1-3, the V gene TRBV28; possibly TRBD1 for D (6 bases). With 1 base removed from V and 4 bases from J, the gap between germline ends came to 11 bases. The CDR3 loop spans 15 amino acids. Germline V gives CDR1 MDHEN, CDR2 SYDVKM. CDR3 bases: TGTGCCAGCAGTTTATCACAGGGTTCAGGAAACACCATATATTTT. Translating gives CASSLSQGSGNTIYF.